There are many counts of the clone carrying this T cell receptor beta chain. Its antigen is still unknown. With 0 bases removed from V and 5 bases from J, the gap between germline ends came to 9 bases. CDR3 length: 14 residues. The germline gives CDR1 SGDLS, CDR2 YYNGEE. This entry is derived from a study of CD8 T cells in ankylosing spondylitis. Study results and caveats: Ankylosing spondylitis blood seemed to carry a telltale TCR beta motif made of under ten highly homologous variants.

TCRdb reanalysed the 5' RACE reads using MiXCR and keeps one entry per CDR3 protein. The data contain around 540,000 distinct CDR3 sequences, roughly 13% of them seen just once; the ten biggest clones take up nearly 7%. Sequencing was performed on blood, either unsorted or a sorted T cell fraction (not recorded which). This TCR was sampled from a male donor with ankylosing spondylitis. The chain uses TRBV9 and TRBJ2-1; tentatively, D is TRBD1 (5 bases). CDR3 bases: TGTGCCAGCAGCGTAGCTGACAGAAACAATGAGCAGTTCTTC. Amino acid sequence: CASSVADRNNEQFF.